The 5 T cell receptor beta chains below were found in one sample sequenced in a study of T cell repertoires in cytomegalovirus infection. TCRdb re-derived calls from the reads in MiXCR, one entry per CDR3 protein. The table has 200,000 to 300,000 distinct CDR3 sequences, approximately 10% seen once. Sequenced input: PBMCs. Source of these receptors: a human donor in good health (CMV status not recorded). Some clones in this sample may be carry-over from other donors' samples.

This clonotype was observed many times. The chain joins TRBV7-2 to TRBJ2-7, with 8 nucleotides matching TRBD1. The CDR3 is 15 amino acids. V shed 6 bases and J 5 bases; nucleotides not matched to a gene: 12. Germline V CDR1 and CDR2: SGHTA, FQGNSA. This chain's CDR3 is CASRPGGAGGNEQYF. CDR3 DNA sequence: TGTGCCAGCAGACCCGGCGGGGCAGGGGGCAACGAGCAGTACTTC.

The chain couples TRBV6-6 to TRBJ1-1; TRBD1 is a possible D gene (5 bases). The V gene's germline CDR1 is MNHNY and CDR2 SVGAGI (reference sequence). CDR3 length equals 15 residues. V was trimmed by 5 bases and J by 1 base, leaving 14 bases between them. The CDR3 sequence is CASSDETGGNTEAFF. The CDR3 DNA sequence: TGTGCCAGCAGTGATGAAACAGGTGGGAACACTGAAGCTTTCTTT.

This rearrangement joins TRBV20-1 to TRBJ1-2, with D uncertain. The germline gives CDR1 DFQATT, CDR2 SNEGSKA (reference sequence). V was clipped by 6 bases and J by 5 bases, with 16 bases between them. The CDR3 spans 13 residues. The CDR3 is CSAFRTSGYGYTF. The CDR3 nucleotides read TGCAGTGCCTTCCGGACCTCTGGGTATGGCTACACCTTC.

This chain uses TRBV7-6 with TRBJ1-2; no reliable D call. This CDR3 contains 12 residues. Germline CDR1 and CDR2: SGHVS and FNYEAQ. Trimming cost V 5 bases and J 12 bases, with 16 bases left between them. CDR3 sequence: CASSPNNHGDTF. In DNA form, the CDR3 reads TGTGCCAGCAGCCCCAACAACCATGGGGACACCTTC. Full variable domain (missing parts from reference TRBV7-6 and TRBJ1-2): GAGVSQSPRYKVTKRGQDVALRCDPISGHVSLYWYRQALGQGPEFLTYFNYEAQQDKSGLPNDRFSAERPEGSISTLTIQRTEQRDSAMYRCASSPNNHGDTFGSGTRLTVV.

This chain joins TRBV2 and TRBJ2-5; 7 bases are a match to TRBD2. The V segment lost 10 bases and the J segment 13 bases; nucleotides outside the gene matches: 21. CDR3 length: 14 residues. The germline V gene encodes CDR1 SNHLY and CDR2 FYNNEI. The CDR3 DNA sequence: TGTGCCACCACCGCCGGGACCGGGTCGGGGGGTCGGTACTTC. Translated, it gives CATTAGTGSGGRYF.